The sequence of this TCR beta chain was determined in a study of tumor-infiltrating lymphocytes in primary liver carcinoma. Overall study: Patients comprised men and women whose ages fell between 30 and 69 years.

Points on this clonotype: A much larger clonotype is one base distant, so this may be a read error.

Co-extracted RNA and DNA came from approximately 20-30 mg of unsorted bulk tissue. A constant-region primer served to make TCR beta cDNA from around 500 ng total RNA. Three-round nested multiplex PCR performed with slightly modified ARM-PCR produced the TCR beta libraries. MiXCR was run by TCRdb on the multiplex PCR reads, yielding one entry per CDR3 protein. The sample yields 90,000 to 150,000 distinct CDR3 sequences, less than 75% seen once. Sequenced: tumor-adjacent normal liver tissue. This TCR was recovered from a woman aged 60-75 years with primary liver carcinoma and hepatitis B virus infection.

DNA of the CDR3: TGTGCCAGCACCACAAGGCAGTTTAGTGGTGAAGCTTTCTTT. It yields the protein CASTTRQFSGEAFF. The chain links TRBV28 to TRBJ1-1, with no clear D. This CDR3 comprises 14 residues. With 7 bases removed from V and 7 bases from J, the gap between germline ends came to 19 bases. CDR1 is MDHEN, CDR2 SYDVKM, per germline.